Below are 18 T cell receptor beta chains sequenced from a single sample in a study of neoadjuvant nivolumab and ipilimumab in lung cancer. Clones were sequenced by immunoSEQ multiplex PCR, and TCRdb holds only the in-frame ones, with some missing. The repertoire holds about 1,500 clones, with about 82% as singletons. The sequenced sample was adjacent normal lung tissue, obtained after neoadjuvant nivolumab, alone or with ipilimumab, at or shortly before surgery. Every receptor here comes from an adult with non-small cell lung cancer.

This clone was observed once. The chain links TRBV5-1 to TRBJ2-7, with 9 bases fitting TRBD1. Germline trimming cut 0 bases from V and 2 bases from J; bases unmatched to any gene: 3. CDR1 and CDR2 (germline): SGHRS, YFSETQ. The CDR3 is 15 amino acids. The CDR3 loop is CASSLGTGVTYEQYF. The CDR3 coding sequence is TGCGCCAGCAGCTTGGGGACAGGGGTGACCTACGAGCAGTACTTC.

The chain joins TRBV5-4 to TRBJ2-3, with 7 positions matching TRBD2. V was pared by 4 bases and J by 2 bases, with 7 bases of the junction left unmatched. This CDR3 has 15 amino acids. Germline CDR1 and CDR2: SGHNT and YYREEE (reference sequence). The CDR3 loop reads CASSPSGGHTDTQYF. In DNA form, the CDR3 reads TGTGCCAGCAGCCCCTCGGGGGGTCACACAGATACGCAGTATTTT.

V usage is TRBV12-1 and J usage is TRBJ2-6; TRBD1, the D gene given by the table, was not confirmed from the DNA. TRBV12-1 is listed as a pseudogene. The CDR3 is made up of 18 amino acids. DNA for the CDR3: TGTGCCAGCAGCCAGGGTTATGTAGGACAAAGTCGGGCCAACGTCCTGACTTTC. Translating it yields CASSQGYVGQSRANVLTF.

The gene calls are TRBV5-1 and TRBJ1-4, with 8 bases aligning to TRBD1. J was trimmed by 5 bases and V by 2 bases; bases with no gene match: 2. Germline values: CDR1 SGHRS, CDR2 YFSETQ. The CDR3 loop spans 14 amino acids. The chain's CDR3 is CASSLGQGNEKLFF. The CDR3 nucleotides read TGCGCCAGCAGCTTAGGACAGGGAAATGAAAAACTGTTTTTT.

The chain couples TRBV28 to TRBJ2-7, with 11 bases matching TRBD1. The CDR3 loop spans 14 amino acids. V gave up 7 bases and J gave up 6 bases; unmatched junction bases: 8. Germline V gene data show CDR1 as MDHEN and CDR2 as SYDVKM. The CDR3 is CASIKDRGRFEQYF. In DNA form, the CDR3 reads TGTGCCAGCATAAAGGACAGGGGGCGCTTCGAGCAGTACTTC. The whole variable domain, filled in from reference TRBV28 and TRBJ2-7, reads DVKVTQSSRYLVKRTGEKVFLECVQDMDHENMFWYRQDPGLGLRLIYFSYDVKMKEKGDIPEGYSVSREKKERFSLILESASTNQTSMYLCASIKDRGRFEQYFGPGTRLTVT.

J is TRBJ1-1 and V is TRBV25-1; no clear D. Germline-derived CDR1 and CDR2 are MGHDK and SYGVNS. This CDR3 is built from 13 residues. V was shortened by 7 bases and J by 1 base, with 10 bases between the two germline ends. The CDR3 is CASKTAANTEAFF. For the CDR3, the DNA is TGTGCCAGCAAAACAGCGGCGAACACTGAAGCTTTCTTT. The entire variable domain, with the rest obtained from reference TRBV25-1 and TRBJ1-1, is as follows: EADIYQTPRYLVIGTGKKITLECSQTMGHDKMYWYQQDPGMELHLIHYSYGVNSTEKGDLSSESTVSRIRTEHFPLTLESARPSHTSQYLCASKTAANTEAFFGQGTRLTVV.

The CDR3 sequence is CSAGVQSRAEAFF. For the CDR3, the DNA is TGCAGCGCTGGAGTTCAATCGAGGGCAGAAGCTTTCTTT. V gene TRBV29-1 combines with J gene TRBJ1-1; no clear D. Trimming took 7 bases from V and 8 from J, leaving 20 bases between them. This CDR3 comprises 13 residues. Germline values: CDR1 SQVTM, CDR2 ANQGSEA.

This sequence joins TRBV19 and TRBJ1-1; possibly TRBD1 for D (5 bases). The CDR3 has 15 amino acids. V lost 7 bases and J 0 bases, leaving 15 bases between the germline ends. CDR1 is LNHDA and CDR2 is SQIVND in the germline V gene (reference sequence). The CDR3 spells CASTPDAGVNTEAFF. DNA for the CDR3: TGTGCCAGTACCCCCGACGCGGGGGTGAACACTGAAGCTTTCTTT.

The chain has TRBV4-1 and TRBJ1-2, with TRBD1 matching over 8 bases. The CDR3 sequence is 15 residues long. CDR1 is MGHRA, CDR2 YSYEKL, per germline. The J segment lost 0 bases and the V segment lost 4 bases, leaving 4 bases of the junction unmatched. CDR3 sequence (DNA): TGCGCCAGCAGCCCTACAGGGGGAGCTAACTATGGCTACACCTTC. Encoded protein: CASSPTGGANYGYTF.

The chain joins TRBV6-6 to TRBJ2-1; D may be TRBD2 (5 bases). The germline V and J ends were trimmed by 2 bases and 8 bases, with 10 bases remaining between them. Germline CDR1 MNHNY, CDR2 SVGAGI (reference sequence). The CDR3 is 13 residues long. CDR3 coding DNA: TGTGCCAGCAGTTACGGGGAGATGGATGAGCAGTTCTTC. Translation: CASSYGEMDEQFF.

The CDR3: CASTRTSSKPQHF. As DNA, the CDR3 is TGTGCCAGCACCCGGACCTCGTCCAAGCCCCAGCATTTT. The chain has TRBV2 and TRBJ1-5, with D hard to call. The CDR3 has 13 amino acids. Germline V lookup: CDR1 SNHLY, CDR2 FYNNEI. V was clipped by 7 bases and J by 8 bases, with 15 bases between them.

V is TRBV5-1 and J is TRBJ2-3; TRBD2 matches at 10 bases. CDR1 is SGHRS and CDR2 is YFSETQ in the germline V gene. This CDR3 is 15 amino acids long. V was clipped by 4 bases and J by 4 bases; unmatched bases: 6. CDR3 in DNA: TGCGCCAGCAGCAGGACTAGCGGTCGAGCAGATACGCAGTATTTT. The encoded protein is CASSRTSGRADTQYF.

This clone was observed once. The rearrangement joins TRBV10-2 to TRBJ1-1; TRBD1 matches at 9 bases. The germline CDR1 and CDR2 sequences are WSHSY and SAAADI. The CDR3 runs to 14 residues. The ends lost 7 bases at V and 7 bases at J; junction bases unmatched: 10. CDR3 region: CASTDPGTGFEAFF. CDR3 coding DNA: TGCGCCAGCACCGACCCCGGGACAGGGTTTGAAGCTTTCTTT.

This sequence joins TRBV7-9 and TRBJ2-7; the D is unclear. V dropped 5 bases and J dropped 5 bases, with 19 bases sitting between them. The CDR3 sequence is 15 residues long. From germline, CDR1 is SEHNR and CDR2 FQNEAQ (reference sequence). CDR3 protein: CASSPDKGLWDEQYF. The DNA for the CDR3 is TGTGCCAGCAGCCCTGACAAGGGCCTCTGGGACGAGCAGTACTTC.

V gene TRBV5-1 combines with J gene TRBJ1-2, with a possible D match to TRBD1 (6 bases). V lost 1 base and J 4 bases, leaving 14 bases between the germline ends. Germline CDR1 reads SGHRS; CDR2 reads YFSETQ. The CDR3 loop spans 15 amino acids. The CDR3 coding sequence is TGCGCCAGCAGCTTGAATAATGAGGGGGGCTATGGCTACACCTTC. Its protein product is CASSLNNEGGYGYTF.

The rearrangement uses TRBV19 and TRBJ1-5; no reliable D call. V lost 4 bases and J lost 0, with 13 bases in between. From germline, CDR1 is LNHDA and CDR2 SQIVND (reference sequence). This CDR3 region has 16 residues. The CDR3: CASSTPPTYSNQPQHF. Here the CDR3 DNA reads TGTGCCAGTAGTACCCCGCCAACATATAGCAATCAGCCCCAGCATTTT. Together with reference TRBV19 and TRBJ1-5, the CDR3 gives the full variable domain: DGGITQSPKYLFRKEGQNVTLSCEQNLNHDAMYWYRQDPGQGLRLIYYSQIVNDFQKGDIAEGYSVSREKKESFPLTVTSAQKNPTAFYLCASSTPPTYSNQPQHFGDGTRLSIL.

This clone was seen a single time. The rearrangement joins TRBV14 to TRBJ2-1, with D uncertain. Per the germline V gene, CDR1 is SGHDN and CDR2 is FVKESK. The CDR3 loop spans 17 amino acids. With 0 bases removed from V and 4 bases from J, the gap between germline ends came to 16 bases. In DNA form, the CDR3 reads TGTGCCAGCAGCCAAGAGTCGGCTAGGGTCGGGTACAATGAGCAGTTCTTC. Its translation: CASSQESARVGYNEQFF.

The rearrangement joins TRBV5-5 to TRBJ1-5; D is undetermined. The V gene lost 4 bases and the J gene lost 0 bases, with 11 bases spanning the gap. There are 15 residues in the CDR3. Germline loops: CDR1 SGHKS, CDR2 YYEKEE (reference sequence). The CDR3 protein is CASSTYQNSNQPQHF. The CDR3 region has the DNA TGTGCCAGCAGCACCTATCAGAATAGCAATCAGCCCCAGCATTTT.